These 11 T cell receptor beta chains were all obtained from the same sample, sequenced in a study of CD8 T cells in Susac syndrome (dated by TCRdb to between 2019 and 2020). The library was made by the immunoSEQ multiplex PCR assay. RNA was extracted using the RNeasy kit, and roughly 0.5 to 1 microgram was reverse transcribed with random hexamers. TCRdb applied fastp at Q25 and MiXCR to the public reads, then kept only in-frame beta chains. Rows matching on CDR3 protein sequence are summarized as one entry with the most common DNA and genes. The table for this sample lists 150,000 or so distinct CDR3 sequences; 95% of them were counted only once. The ten top clones hold roughly 0.14% of the sample. Sequenced input: CD4+ T cells from PBMCs. The receptors shown here come from a human donor with Susac syndrome.

The V gene is TRBV6-4, the J gene TRBJ1-4; no clear D gene. The length of the CDR3 is 13 residues. V shed 3 bases and J shed 3 bases, with 5 bases lying between them. Germline CDR1 is MRHNA and CDR2 is SNTAGT. The CDR3 DNA reads TGTGCCAGCAGTGAAGGACCTAATGAAAAACTGTTTTTT. Translated, it gives CASSEGPNEKLFF.

This chain connects TRBV9 to TRBJ2-6; the D is unclear. Trimming shortened V by 0 bases and J by 4 bases, and 5 bases separated the two germline ends. Per germline, CDR1 SGDLS and CDR2 YYNGEE. This CDR3 spans 14 amino acids. This chain's CDR3 is CASSVVPGANVLTF. CDR3 DNA: TGTGCCAGCAGCGTAGTTCCCGGGGCCAACGTCCTGACTTTC.

The gene calls are TRBV21-1 and TRBJ2-7. TRBV21-1 is recorded as a pseudogene. This CDR3 contains 14 residues. This chain's CDR3 is CASSKGSDSYEQYF. In DNA form, the CDR3 reads TGTGCCAGCAGCAAAGGCTCGGACTCCTACGAGCAGTACTTC.

The chain links TRBV6-5 to TRBJ1-5; 7 bases are a match to TRBD1. V was clipped by 5 bases and J by 6 bases; unmatched bases: 4. Looked up from germline, CDR1 is MNHEY and CDR2 is SVGAGI. CDR3 length: 13 residues. The CDR3 region is CASSADRAQPQHF. DNA of the CDR3: TGTGCCAGCAGTGCCGACAGGGCTCAGCCCCAGCATTTT.

The genes are TRBV30 and TRBJ2-5; no clear D gene. V shed 1 base and J shed 4 bases, with 4 bases lying between them. Germline lookup yields CDR1 GTSNPN and CDR2 SVGIG (reference sequence). The CDR3 has 11 amino acids. CDR3 loop: CAWSDGETQYF. Written as DNA, the CDR3 is TGTGCCTGGAGTGACGGAGAGACCCAGTACTTC.

The gene calls are TRBV9 and TRBJ2-7; 7 bases line up with TRBD2. The CDR3 runs to 13 residues. CDR1 is SGDLS and CDR2 is YYNGEE in the germline V gene. V shed 3 bases, J shed 7 bases, and the junction held 7 bases outside the gene matches. DNA for the CDR3: TGTGCCAGCAGCGAGGGGAGGGTTGGGGAGCAGTACTTC. This codes for CASSEGRVGEQYF.

The chain uses TRBV7-8 and TRBJ1-2, with D uncertain. The V gene lost 0 bases and the J gene lost 1 base, with 6 bases spanning the gap. Per germline, CDR1 SGHVS and CDR2 FQNEAQ. This CDR3 is 14 amino acids long. CDR3 sequence reads: CASSLASGNYGYTF. The CDR3 nucleotides are TGTGCCAGCAGCTTAGCGTCGGGTAACTATGGCTACACCTTC.

The chain links TRBV4-2 to TRBJ2-5; TRBD1 aligns across 9 bases. Trimming at V came to 2 bases and at J to 5 bases, leaving 3 bases not matched to a gene. The CDR3 has 14 amino acids. CDR1 is LGHNA and CDR2 is YNFKEQ in the germline V gene. Written as DNA, the CDR3 is TGTGCCAGCAGCCAAAGGACAGGGGAGGAGACCCAGTACTTC. Amino acid sequence: CASSQRTGEETQYF.

Only a few counts were recorded for this clonotype. This chain joins TRBV6-5 and TRBJ2-7; 16 bases map to TRBD2. CDR3 size: 18 residues. The J segment lost 6 bases and the V segment lost 3 bases, leaving 11 bases of the junction unmatched. Germline CDR1 is MNHEY and CDR2 is SVGAGI. The CDR3 loop reads CASSYPGTSGGAVREQYF. The CDR3, as DNA: TGTGCCAGCAGTTATCCCGGGACTAGCGGGGGGGCTGTCCGCGAGCAGTACTTC.

This clonotype was seen just once. The rearrangement uses TRBV29-1 and TRBJ2-5; TRBD2 matches 9 bases. The CDR3 loop spans 14 amino acids. V shed 7 bases and J 5 bases; nucleotides not matched to a gene: 11. The germline CDR1 and CDR2 sequences are SQVTM and ANQGSEA. CDR3 sequence reads: CSASPGLAGETQYF. The DNA of the CDR3 is TGCAGCGCCTCCCCGGGACTAGCCGGGGAGACCCAGTACTTC.

This chain links TRBV18 with TRBJ1-2; 7 nucleotides line up with TRBD1. The CDR3 covers 14 residues. V lost 4 bases to trimming and J lost 4 bases; unmatched junction nucleotides: 6. The germline CDR1 and CDR2 sequences are KGHSH and LQKENI. CDR3 sequence: CASSQDREGYGYTF. In DNA, the CDR3 is TGTGCCAGCTCACAAGACAGGGAAGGCTATGGCTACACCTTC.